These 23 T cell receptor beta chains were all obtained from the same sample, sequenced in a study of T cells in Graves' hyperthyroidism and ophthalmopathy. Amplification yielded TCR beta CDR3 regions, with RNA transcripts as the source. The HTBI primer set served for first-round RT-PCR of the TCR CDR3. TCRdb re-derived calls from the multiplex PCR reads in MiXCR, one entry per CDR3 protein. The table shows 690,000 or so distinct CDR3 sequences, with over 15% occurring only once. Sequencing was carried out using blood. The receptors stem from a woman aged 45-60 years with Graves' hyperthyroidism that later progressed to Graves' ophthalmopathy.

This CDR3 reads CASKVGAGAFF. The CDR3 nucleotides are TGTGCCAGTAAAGTGGGGGCCGGCGCTTTCTTT. This rearrangement joins TRBV19 to TRBJ1-1; the D gene is possibly TRBD1 (6 bases). Germline CDR1 and CDR2: LNHDA and SQIVND (reference sequence). This CDR3 region has 11 residues. Trimming removed 7 bases at V and 11 bases at J, with 14 bases between.

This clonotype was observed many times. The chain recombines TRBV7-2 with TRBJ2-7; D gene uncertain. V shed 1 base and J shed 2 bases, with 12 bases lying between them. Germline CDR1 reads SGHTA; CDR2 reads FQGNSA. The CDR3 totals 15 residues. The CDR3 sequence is CASSLDLGRPYEQYF. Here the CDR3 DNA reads TGTGCCAGCAGCTTAGATCTGGGCAGACCCTACGAGCAGTACTTC.

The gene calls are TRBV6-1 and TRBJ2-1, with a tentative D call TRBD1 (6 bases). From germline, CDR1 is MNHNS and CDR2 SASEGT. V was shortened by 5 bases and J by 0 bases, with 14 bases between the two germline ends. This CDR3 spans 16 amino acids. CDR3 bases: TGTGCCAGCAGTTTCACGCCGGACAGCTCCTACAATGAGCAGTTCTTC. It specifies CASSFTPDSSYNEQFF.

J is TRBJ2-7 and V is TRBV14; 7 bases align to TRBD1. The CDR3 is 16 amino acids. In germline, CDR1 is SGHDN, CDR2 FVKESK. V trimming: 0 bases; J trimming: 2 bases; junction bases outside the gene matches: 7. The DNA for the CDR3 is TGTGCCAGCAGCCAAGAAGGTAGGGGGCGGCCCTACGAGCAGTACTTC. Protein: CASSQEGRGRPYEQYF. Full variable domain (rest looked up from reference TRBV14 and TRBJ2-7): EAGVTQFPSHSVIEKGQTVTLRCDPISGHDNLYWYRRVMGKEIKFLLHFVKESKQDESGMPNNRFLAERTGGTYSTLKVQPAELEDSGVYFCASSQEGRGRPYEQYFGPGTRLTVT.

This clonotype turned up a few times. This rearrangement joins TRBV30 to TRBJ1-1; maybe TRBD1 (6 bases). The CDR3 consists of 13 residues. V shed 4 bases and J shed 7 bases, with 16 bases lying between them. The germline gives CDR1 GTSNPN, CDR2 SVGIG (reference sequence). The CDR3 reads CAWNRDMGLEAFF. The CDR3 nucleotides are TGTGCCTGGAACCGGGACATGGGGCTTGAAGCTTTCTTT.

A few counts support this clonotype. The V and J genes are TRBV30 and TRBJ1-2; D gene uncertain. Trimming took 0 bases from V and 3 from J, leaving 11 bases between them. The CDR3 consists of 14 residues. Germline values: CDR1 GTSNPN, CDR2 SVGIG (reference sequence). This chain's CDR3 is CAWSVGGRYYGYTF. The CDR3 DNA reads TGTGCCTGGAGTGTAGGTGGGAGGTACTATGGCTACACCTTC.

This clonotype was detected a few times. CDR3 in amino acids: CASSSSGVQETQYF. In nucleotides, the CDR3 is TGCGCCAGCAGCTCAAGCGGGGTTCAAGAGACCCAGTACTTC. The genes are TRBV4-1 and TRBJ2-5; TRBD2 matches at 7 bases. V lost 5 bases, J lost 2 bases, and 5 bases stayed unmatched. Germline V gene data show CDR1 as MGHRA and CDR2 as YSYEKL. The length of the CDR3 is 14 residues.

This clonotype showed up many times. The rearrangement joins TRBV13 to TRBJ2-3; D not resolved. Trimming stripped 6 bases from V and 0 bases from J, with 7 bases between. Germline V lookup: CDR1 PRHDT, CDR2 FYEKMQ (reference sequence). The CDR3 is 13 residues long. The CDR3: CASRVASTDTQYF. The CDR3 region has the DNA TGTGCCAGCAGGGTAGCTAGCACAGATACGCAGTATTTT.

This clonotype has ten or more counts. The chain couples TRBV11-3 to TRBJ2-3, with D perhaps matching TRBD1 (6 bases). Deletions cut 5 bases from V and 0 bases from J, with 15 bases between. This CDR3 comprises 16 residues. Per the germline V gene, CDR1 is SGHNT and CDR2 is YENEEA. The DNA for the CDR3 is TGTGCCAGCAGCAAGGGGGTGTATCCTAGCACAGATACGCAGTATTTT. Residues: CASSKGVYPSTDTQYF. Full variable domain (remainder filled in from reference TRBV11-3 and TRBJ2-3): EAGVVQSPRYKIIEKKQPVAFWCNPISGHNTLYWYLQNLGQGPELLIRYENEEAVDDSQLPKDRFSAERLKGVDSTLKIQPAELGDSAVYLCASSKGVYPSTDTQYFGPGTRLTVL.

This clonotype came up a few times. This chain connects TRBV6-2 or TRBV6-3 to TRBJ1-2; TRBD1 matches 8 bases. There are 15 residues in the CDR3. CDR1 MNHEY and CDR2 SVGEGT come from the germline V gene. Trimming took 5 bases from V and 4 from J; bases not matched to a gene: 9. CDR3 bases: TGTGCCAGCAGTGACCTGGACAGGGAGGGCTATGGCTACACCTTC. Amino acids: CASSDLDREGYGYTF.

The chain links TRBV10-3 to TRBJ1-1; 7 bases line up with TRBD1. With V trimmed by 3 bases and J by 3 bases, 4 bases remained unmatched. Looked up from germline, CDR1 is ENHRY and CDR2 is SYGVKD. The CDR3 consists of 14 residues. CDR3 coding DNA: TGTGCCATCAGTGATCGACAGGGCGACACTGAAGCTTTCTTT. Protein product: CAISDRQGDTEAFF.

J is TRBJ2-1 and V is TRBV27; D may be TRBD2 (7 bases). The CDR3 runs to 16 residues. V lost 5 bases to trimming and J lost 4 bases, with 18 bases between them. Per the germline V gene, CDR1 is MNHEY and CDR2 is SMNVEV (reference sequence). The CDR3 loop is CASSQSGGPPYNEQFF. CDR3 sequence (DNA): TGTGCCAGCAGTCAGTCCGGGGGGCCACCATACAATGAGCAGTTCTTC.

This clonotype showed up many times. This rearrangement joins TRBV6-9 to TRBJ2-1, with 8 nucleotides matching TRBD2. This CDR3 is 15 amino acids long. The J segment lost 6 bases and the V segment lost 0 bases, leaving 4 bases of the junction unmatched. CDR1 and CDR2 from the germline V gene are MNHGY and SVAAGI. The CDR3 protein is CASSYSSGGRNEQFF. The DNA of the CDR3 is TGTGCCAGCAGTTATTCATCGGGGGGGCGCAATGAGCAGTTCTTC.

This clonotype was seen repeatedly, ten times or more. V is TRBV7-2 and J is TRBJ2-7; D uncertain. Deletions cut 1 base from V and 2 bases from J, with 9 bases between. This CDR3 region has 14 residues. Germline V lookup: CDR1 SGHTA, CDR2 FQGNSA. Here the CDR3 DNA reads TGTGCCAGCAGCTTAGAGGCAGCCACCTACGAGCAGTACTTC. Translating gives CASSLEAATYEQYF.

The CDR3 loop reads CASSLSLATEAFF. CDR3 in DNA: TGTGCCAGCAGCTTATCGTTGGCCACTGAAGCTTTCTTT. This rearrangement joins TRBV13 to TRBJ1-1; D is ambiguous. CDR3 length: 13 amino acids. Between the trimmed V and J ends, which lost 2 bases and 4 bases, there was a span of 8 bases. Germline-derived CDR1 and CDR2 are PRHDT and FYEKMQ (reference sequence).

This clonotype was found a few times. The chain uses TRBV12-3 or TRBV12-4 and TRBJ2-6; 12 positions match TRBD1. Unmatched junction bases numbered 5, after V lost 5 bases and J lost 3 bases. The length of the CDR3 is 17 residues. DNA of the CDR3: TGTGCCAGCAGTACCGGGACAGGGGGCTTTGGGGCCAACGTCCTGACTTTC. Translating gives CASSTGTGGFGANVLTF.

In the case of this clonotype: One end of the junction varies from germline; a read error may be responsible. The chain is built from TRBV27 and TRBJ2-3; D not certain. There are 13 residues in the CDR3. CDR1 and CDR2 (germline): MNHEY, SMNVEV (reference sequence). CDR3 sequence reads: CASRRSEPDTLYF. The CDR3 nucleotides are TGTGCCAGCAGGAGATCAGAGCCAGATACGCTGTATTTT.

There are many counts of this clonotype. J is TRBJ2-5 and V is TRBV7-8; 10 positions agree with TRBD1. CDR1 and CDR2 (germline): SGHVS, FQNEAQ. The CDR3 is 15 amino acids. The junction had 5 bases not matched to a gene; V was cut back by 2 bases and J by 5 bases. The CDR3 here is CASSLWDRGVETQYF. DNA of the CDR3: TGTGCCAGCAGCTTATGGGACAGGGGAGTGGAGACCCAGTACTTC.

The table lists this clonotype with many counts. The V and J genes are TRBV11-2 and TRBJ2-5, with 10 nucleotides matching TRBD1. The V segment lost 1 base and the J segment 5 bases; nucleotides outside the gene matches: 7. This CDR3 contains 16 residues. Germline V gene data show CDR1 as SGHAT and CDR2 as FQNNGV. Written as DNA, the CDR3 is TGTGCCAGCAGCTTAGGACAGGGGGCTTTTTTTGAGACCCAGTACTTC. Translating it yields CASSLGQGAFFETQYF.

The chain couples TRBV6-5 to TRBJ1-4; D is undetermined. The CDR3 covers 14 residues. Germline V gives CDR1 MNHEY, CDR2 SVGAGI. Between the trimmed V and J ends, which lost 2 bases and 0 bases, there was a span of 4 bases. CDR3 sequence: CASSYEPTNEKLFF. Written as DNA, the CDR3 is TGTGCCAGCAGTTACGAACCAACTAATGAAAAACTGTTTTTT.

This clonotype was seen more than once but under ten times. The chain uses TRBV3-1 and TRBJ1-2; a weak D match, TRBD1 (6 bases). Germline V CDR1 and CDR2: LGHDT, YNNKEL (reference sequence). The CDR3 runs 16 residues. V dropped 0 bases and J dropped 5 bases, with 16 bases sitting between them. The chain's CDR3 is CASSQDLSGDLYGYTF. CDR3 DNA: TGTGCCAGCAGCCAAGATCTCTCAGGGGACTTATATGGCTACACCTTC.

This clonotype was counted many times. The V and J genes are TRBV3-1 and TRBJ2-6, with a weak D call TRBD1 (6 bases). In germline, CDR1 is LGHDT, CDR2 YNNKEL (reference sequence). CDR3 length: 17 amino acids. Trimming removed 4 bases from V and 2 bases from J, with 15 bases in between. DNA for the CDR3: TGTGCCAGCAGCCCTGGACAGTTGGCACCTGGGGCCAACGTCCTGACTTTC. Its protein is CASSPGQLAPGANVLTF.

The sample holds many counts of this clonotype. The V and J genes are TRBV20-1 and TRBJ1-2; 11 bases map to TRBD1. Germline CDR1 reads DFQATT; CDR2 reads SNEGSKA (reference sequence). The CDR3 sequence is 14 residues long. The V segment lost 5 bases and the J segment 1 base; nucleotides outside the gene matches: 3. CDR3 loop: CSASDRGRNYGYTF. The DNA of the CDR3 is TGCAGTGCTTCGGACAGGGGGCGTAACTATGGCTACACCTTC.